A few counts support the clone carrying this T cell receptor (beta chain). What it binds is not known. The study included ophthalmopathy patients with Clinical Activity Score at least 3, NOSPECS grade at least 4 and duration under 3 months. Lactation, pregnancy, other autoimmune disease or uncontrolled infection excluded patients. Researchers took RNA transcripts and amplified the TCR beta CDR3 regions from them. First-round RT-PCR with HTBI primers amplified the TCR CDR3 region. TCRdb reprocessed the multiplex PCR reads with MiXCR, giving one entry per CDR3 protein. There are about 290,000 distinct CDR3 sequences in the sample; less than 20% occur only once, and about 35% lies in the top ten. These data come from a study of T cells in Graves' hyperthyroidism and ophthalmopathy. Study-level results: Among thyroid clonotypes expanded above 0.001, most also appeared in blood.

The clonotype originates from a man aged 45-60 years with Graves' ophthalmopathy. The specimen was blood.

The CDR3: CSVRYAGDTIYF. Written as DNA, the CDR3 is TGCAGCGTTAGGTACGCGGGAGACACCATATATTTT. The J gene is TRBJ1-3, the V gene TRBV29-1, with D uncertain. Germline V gene sequence: CDR1 SQVTM, CDR2 ANQGSEA. V dropped 5 bases and J dropped 8 bases, with 13 bases sitting between them. The CDR3 spans 12 residues.